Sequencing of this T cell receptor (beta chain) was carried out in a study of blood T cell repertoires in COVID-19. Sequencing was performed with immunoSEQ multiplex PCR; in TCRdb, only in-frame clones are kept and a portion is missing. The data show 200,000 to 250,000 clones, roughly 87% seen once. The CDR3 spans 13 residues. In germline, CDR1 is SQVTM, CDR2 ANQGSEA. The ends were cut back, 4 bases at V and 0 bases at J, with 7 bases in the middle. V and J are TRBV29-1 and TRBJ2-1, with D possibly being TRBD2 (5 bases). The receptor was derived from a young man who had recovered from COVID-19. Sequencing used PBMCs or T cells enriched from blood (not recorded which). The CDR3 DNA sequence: TGCAGCGTTGGACTAAGCTCCTACAATGAGCAGTTCTTC. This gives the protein CSVGLSSYNEQFF.